Below, one T cell receptor (beta chain) is given with its context. What it recognizes is unknown. Trimming took 5 bases from V and 6 from J, leaving 10 bases between them. Germline values: CDR1 MNHEY, CDR2 SMNVEV (reference sequence). This CDR3 comprises 13 residues. These data originate in a study of T-cell reconstitution after alpha-beta-depleted transplantation in children. Broader study findings: Certain patients had high TCRbeta diversity at day 60, and it came from recipient T cells and thymic progenitors that survived. Diversity and T-cell counts at one year after transplant derived mostly from new T cells. Expanded graft clones numbering several hundred reportedly gave rise to alpha-beta T cells about two months after transplant.

The TCRbeta library was prepared with unique molecular identifiers. MiXCR, applied by TCRdb to the PCR reads, yields one record per CDR3 protein. The profile shows around 300,000 distinct CDR3 sequences, 6% to 10% of them singletons. The receptor was derived from a female patient aged 2-15 years who had a stem cell transplant for Fanconi anemia, so the T cells may come from the graft donor. This chain connects TRBV27 to TRBJ2-2; a possible D gene is TRBD1 (6 bases). The sample consisted of peripheral blood, taken 360 days after TCRalphabeta/CD19-depleted stem cell transplant. The CDR3: CASSPTGPGELFF. The CDR3 DNA follows: TGTGCCAGCAGTCCAACAGGGCCCGGGGAGCTGTTTTTT.